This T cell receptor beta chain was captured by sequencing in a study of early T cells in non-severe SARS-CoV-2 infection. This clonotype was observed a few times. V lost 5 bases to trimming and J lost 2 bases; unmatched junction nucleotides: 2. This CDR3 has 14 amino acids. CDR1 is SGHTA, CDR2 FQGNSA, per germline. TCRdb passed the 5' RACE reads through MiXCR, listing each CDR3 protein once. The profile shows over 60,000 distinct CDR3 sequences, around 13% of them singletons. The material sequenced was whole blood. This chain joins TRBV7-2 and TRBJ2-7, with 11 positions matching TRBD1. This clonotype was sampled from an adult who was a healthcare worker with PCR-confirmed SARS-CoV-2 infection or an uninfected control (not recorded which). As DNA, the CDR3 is TGTGCCAGCAGCCGGACAGGGGGCCCCTACGAGCAGTACTTC. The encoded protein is CASSRTGGPYEQYF.